Shown below are 17 T cell receptor beta chains from a single sample sequenced in a study of T cell repertoires in cytomegalovirus infection. These receptors have no known antigen. In TCRdb, the reads were re-called with MiXCR into one record per CDR3 protein. The top ten hold more than 20% of the sample, which has roughly 51,000 distinct CDR3 sequences, roughly 20% seen once. The material was CD8+ T cells from cultured PBMCs, obtained from culture after CMV antigen stimulation. Receptors were obtained from a human donor in good health (CMV status not recorded). Some clones in this sample may be carry-over from other donors' samples.

This clonotype was seen a few times. The chain is built from TRBV7-2 and TRBJ2-2, with TRBD2 as a possible D gene (6 bases). CDR1 and CDR2 from the germline V gene are SGHTA and FQGNSA. The CDR3 has 13 amino acids. Trimming shortened V by 6 bases and J by 6 bases, and 11 bases separated the two germline ends. This CDR3 is CASRFGTSGELFF. The CDR3 DNA reads as TGTGCCAGCAGATTTGGGACTTCCGGGGAGCTGTTTTTT. Drawing the rest from reference TRBV7-2 and TRBJ2-2, the complete variable domain is GAGVSQSPSNKVTEKGKDVELRCDPISGHTALYWYRQSLGQGLEFLIYFQGNSAPDKSGLPSDRFSAERTGGSVSTLTIQRTQQEDSAVYLCASRFGTSGELFFGEGSRLTVL.

Only a few counts were recorded for this clonotype. The rearrangement links TRBV7-9 to TRBJ2-5; D call uncertain. This CDR3 region has 16 residues. The V end was cut by 5 bases, the J end by 2 bases, with 18 bases between. The V gene's germline CDR1 is SEHNR and CDR2 FQNEAQ (reference sequence). For the CDR3, the DNA is TGTGCCAGCAGCCCCCCACTCAGGTCAATACAAGAGACCCAGTACTTC. Translating gives CASSPPLRSIQETQYF.

The J gene is TRBJ2-2, the V gene TRBV15; 7 bases are shared with TRBD2. Unmatched junction bases numbered 9, after V lost 4 bases and J lost 4 bases. In germline, CDR1 is LNHNV, CDR2 YYDKDF (reference sequence). This CDR3 is built from 16 residues. The chain's CDR3 is CATSILTGLPTGELFF. The CDR3 DNA is TGTGCCACCAGCATACTGACGGGACTACCCACCGGGGAGCTGTTTTTT.

The rearrangement uses TRBV6-6 and TRBJ1-1; D is unresolved. The germline V gene has CDR1 MNHNY and CDR2 SVGAGI (reference sequence). This CDR3 region has 14 residues. Trimming removed 5 bases at V and 2 bases at J, with 12 bases between. The CDR3 DNA reads TGTGCCAGCAGTCCCATCGACCCCAACACTGAAGCTTTCTTT. Its protein is CASSPIDPNTEAFF.

This chain connects TRBV5-6 to TRBJ2-1; TRBD2 matches at 8 bases. This CDR3 is 15 amino acids long. Germline V gene data show CDR1 as SGHDT and CDR2 as YYEEEE. J gave up 12 bases and V 4 bases, and 15 bases lay outside the gene matches. The CDR3 reads CASSLMGREEFGQFF. The CDR3 nucleotides read TGTGCCAGCAGCCTTATGGGGCGGGAGGAGTTCGGGCAGTTCTTC.

This chain joins TRBV7-6 and TRBJ2-1, with TRBD2 matching 10 bases. The V segment lost 5 bases and the J segment 9 bases; nucleotides outside the gene matches: 7. Per the germline V gene, CDR1 is SGHVS and CDR2 is FNYEAQ. The CDR3 runs 14 residues. CDR3 sequence: CASSASGRSGEQFF. The CDR3 bases are TGTGCCAGCAGCGCTAGCGGGAGAAGTGGTGAGCAGTTCTTC.

In its sample, this clonotype was seen a few times. The chain carries TRBV5-5 and TRBJ2-7, with 12 bases identical to TRBD2. The germline V gene has CDR1 SGHKS and CDR2 YYEKEE (reference sequence). The CDR3 contains 13 residues. With V trimmed by 7 bases and J by 4 bases, 3 bases remained unmatched. The CDR3 protein is CASAGLAGYEQYF. In DNA form, the CDR3 reads TGTGCCAGCGCCGGACTAGCGGGATACGAGCAGTACTTC.

This clonotype has a handful of counts. V is TRBV6-2 or TRBV6-3 and J is TRBJ2-1, with D possibly matching TRBD2 (5 bases). The CDR3 extends over 13 amino acids. V shed 6 bases and J shed 4 bases, with 10 bases lying between them. The germline CDR1 and CDR2 sequences are MNHEY and SVGEGT. The CDR3 region is CASSPGLYNEQFF. DNA for the CDR3: TGTGCCAGCAGCCCCGGACTGTACAATGAGCAGTTCTTC.

The V gene is TRBV19, the J gene TRBJ2-5; D not certain. Germline V gene data show CDR1 as LNHDA and CDR2 as SQIVND (reference sequence). This CDR3 region has 16 residues. V was shortened by 1 base and J by 2 bases, with 14 bases between the two germline ends. The CDR3 DNA reads as TGTGCCAGTAGTATAGGCCCACTGGGATTTCAAGAGACCCAGTACTTC. Residues: CASSIGPLGFQETQYF.

V is TRBV12-3 or TRBV12-4 and J is TRBJ2-2; perhaps TRBD2 as D (6 bases). V gave up 5 bases and J gave up 6 bases, with 13 bases separating them. There are 14 residues in the CDR3. In DNA, the CDR3 is TGTGCCAGCAGTCGCGGGACGATCCCCGGGGAGCTGTTTTTT. Protein: CASSRGTIPGELFF.

This chain links TRBV6-1 with TRBJ2-7; the D is unclear. Germline values: CDR1 MNHNS, CDR2 SASEGT. Trimming cost V 0 bases and J 2 bases, with 8 bases left between them. The CDR3 runs to 14 residues. The CDR3 protein is CASSEAAGAYEQYF. CDR3 bases: TGTGCCAGCAGTGAAGCGGCTGGAGCCTACGAGCAGTACTTC.

The genes are TRBV15 and TRBJ1-4, with D perhaps TRBD1 (5 bases). Trimming took off 4 bases at V and 5 bases at J, with 14 bases between the two ends. The CDR3 consists of 15 residues. The germline V gene encodes CDR1 LNHNV and CDR2 YYDKDF (reference sequence). CDR3 region: CATSTEGTGNEKLFF. The CDR3 DNA sequence: TGTGCCACCAGCACTGAGGGGACTGGCAATGAAAAACTGTTTTTT.

V usage is TRBV12-3 or TRBV12-4 and J usage is TRBJ1-1, with D hard to call. Trimming shortened V by 3 bases and J by 3 bases, and 11 bases separated the two germline ends. This CDR3 spans 14 amino acids. The CDR3 sequence is CASSFLQKYTEAFF. The CDR3 bases are TGTGCCAGCAGTTTCTTGCAGAAGTACACTGAAGCTTTCTTT.

The gene calls are TRBV7-6 and TRBJ1-2; D not resolved. There are 12 residues in the CDR3. V was pared by 0 bases and J by 6 bases, with 5 bases between. CDR1 is SGHVS, CDR2 FNYEAQ, per germline. The CDR3, as DNA: TGTGCCAGCAGCTTAGCAGTGAATGGCTACACCTTC. Protein product: CASSLAVNGYTF.

The table lists this clonotype with a few counts. The chain joins TRBV27 to TRBJ2-1, with D perhaps TRBD1 (6 bases). Germline-derived CDR1 and CDR2 are MNHEY and SMNVEV (reference sequence). There are 12 residues in the CDR3. V was pared by 6 bases and J by 6 bases, with 9 bases between. In DNA form, the CDR3 reads TGTGCCAGCAGAACAGGGTTCAATGAGCAGTTCTTC. This encodes CASRTGFNEQFF.

This clonotype was observed a handful of times. The rearrangement joins TRBV7-9 to TRBJ2-7; 8 bases are a match to TRBD1. CDR1 and CDR2 (germline): SEHNR, FQNEAQ (reference sequence). This CDR3 region has 14 residues. Unmatched junction bases numbered 3, after V lost 3 bases and J lost 2 bases. In nucleotides, the CDR3 is TGTGCCAGCAGCTTCCCGACAGGGGCCTACGAGCAGTACTTC. Amino acid sequence: CASSFPTGAYEQYF.

The J gene is TRBJ1-3, the V gene TRBV7-2, with no clear D. This CDR3 contains 15 residues. Germline V gene sequence: CDR1 SGHTA, CDR2 FQGNSA. V lost 3 bases, J lost 0 bases, and 9 bases lay in between. The CDR3 protein is CASSFRRPSGNTIYF. The CDR3 DNA follows: TGTGCCAGCAGCTTTAGGCGTCCCTCTGGAAACACCATATATTTT.